This entry describes one TCR beta chain. Its antigen is currently not known. Base qualities are not recorded, but no much larger clone differs from it by a single base. At one collaborating source in Seattle, patients were enrolled during active infection and were followed longitudinally through the course of disease. Whole blood was collected in K2EDTA tubes by collaborating institutions according to the institutions' own protocols. Collaborator samples were shipped for TCRbeta analysis as frozen whole blood, isolated PBMCs, or DNA extracted from either sample type. This sample stems from a study of blood T cell repertoires in COVID-19 (TCRdb year 2020). As for the study more broadly: Collaborator samples came from the United States, Italy and Spain and covered acute and convalescent phases of COVID-19. The prospective study material was composed of cDNA or gDNA derived from T cells, B-cell-depleted T cells, or PBMCs. Deeply sampled blood TCRbeta repertoires from subjects exposed to, actively infected with, or recovered from COVID-19 were included in the dataset. The repertoires were released in a freely available public database intended as a resource for research on the immune response to SARS-CoV-2. The samples were drawn from two sources: the first 160 participants of the ongoing ImmuneRACE study, and fewer than 1,500 subjects contributed by 6 global collaborators. Nearly every sample came with metadata listing a de-identified subject ID, COVID-19 status, age in years and sex. HLA class I and class II types, where available, came from metadata supplied by the sample provider rather than from assay-based typing. What the work shows at the level of the full study, not this receptor alone: The quantity of clinical and demographic metadata differed by source and by participant and was supplied without curation.

V is cut by 0 bases and J by 4 bases, and the space between the germline ends is 10 bases. Including cysteine and phenylalanine, the CDR3 has 14 amino acids. Just the 42-base CDR3 DNA is kept, in frame starting at base 1. CDR1 GTSNPN and CDR2 SVGIG are derived from the germline V gene (reference sequence). TCRbeta CDR3 regions were amplified from genomic DNA by means of the immunoSEQ Assay, a bias-controlled multiplex PCR. The paper's data handling went like this. The number of nucleated cells in each sample was estimated by amplification of reference gene primers within the assay. To quantify the absolute abundance of each unique TCRbeta CDR3 rearrangement, sequence reads were collapsed and filtered. For each sample, productive Simpson clonality was calculated by taking the square root of Simpson's diversity index across productive rearrangements. The immuneACCESS repertoire file appears here via TCRdb, limited to in-frame rearrangements. These files lack a portion of the clones; in checked studies, under half of the deficit traces to unresolved V genes, and the cause of the others is not known. That table supplies the V and J calls and clone size; D and trimming were determined from the DNA. The sample table shows fewer than 500,000 clones, and around 90% are seen once. The top ten clonotypes cover 0.7% to 1% of the sample.

The rearrangement combines TRBV30 with TRBJ1-5, with the D gene not clear enough to name. Sequencing was carried out using peripheral blood. The sequence was obtained from a man aged 18-30 years with COVID-19, enrolled during active disease. The nucleotides read TGTGCCTGGAGTGTAGGGCGGGGAAATCAGCCCCAGCATTTT. This yields the protein CAWSVGRGNQPQHF. Joined to the reference TRBV30 and TRBJ1-5 proteins, this CDR3 gives the full variable domain: SQTIHQWPATLVQPVGSPLSLECTVEGTSNPNLYWYRQAAGRGLQLLFYSVGIGQISSEVPQNLSASRPQDRQFILSSKKLLLSDSGFYLCAWSVGRGNQPQHFGDGTRLSIL.